Listed here is a single T cell receptor beta chain. Antigen: not known. At one end, the junction sequence differs from germline, possibly due to a read error. This CDR3 is built from 15 residues. This sample is part of a study of post-analysis software for immune sequencing data. Whole-study context: There were relapsing-remitting, secondary progressive and progressive-relapsing multiple sclerosis among the disease courses included.

TCR beta cDNA libraries had unique molecular identifiers. TCRdb recomputed calls from the PCR reads with MiXCR, one row per CDR3 protein. The sample consists of around 190,000 distinct CDR3 sequences, 29% of them appearing once. General study findings and limits: Multiple sclerosis was associated with a significant reduction in normalized Chao1 diversity relative to controls. Several TRBV segments occurring more often in patients than controls included TRBV5-6, TRBV5-1 and TRBV20-1.

The sample comprised blood. The chain joins TRBV12-3 or TRBV12-4 to TRBJ2-3; TRBD2 agrees at 8 bases. This clonotype was obtained from a girl aged 2-17 years with multiple sclerosis. CDR3 in amino acids: CTSSFKRGSADVQYF. The CDR3, as DNA: TGTACCAGCAGTTTCAAGCGGGGGAGCGCAGATGTGCAATATTTT.